Listed below are T cell receptor beta chains from one sample, sequenced in a study of blood T cell repertoires in COVID-19. Sequenced by immunoSEQ multiplex PCR; TCRdb stores in-frame clones only, minus some. The sample has 110,000 to 150,000 clones; approximately 86% are singletons. Sequencing input: peripheral blood. These receptors originate from an older woman with acute or convalescent COVID-19. The conserved cysteine and the conserved F or W are not part of the CDR3 here.

j_gene: TRBJ1-5; v_gene: TRBV6-5; CDR3aa: ASSRTGMGNQPQH
j_gene: TRBJ2-3; v_gene: TRBV11-2; CDR3aa: ASSLERGSTDTQY
j_gene: TRBJ1-1; v_gene: TRBV9; CDR3aa: ASSPRQGRGNTEAF
j_gene: TRBJ2-5; v_gene: TRBV5-4; CDR3aa: ASSHAREETQY
j_gene: TRBJ1-5; v_gene: TRBV6-1; CDR3aa: ASSEAPTRGQPQH
j_gene: TRBJ1-6; v_gene: TRBV5-1; CDR3aa: ASSSQGTGDNSPLH
j_gene: TRBJ2-3; v_gene: TRBV5-4; CDR3aa: ASSLAGSLTDTQY
j_gene: TRBJ2-1; v_gene: TRBV3-1/TRBV3-2; CDR3aa: ASSQARGGYNEQF
j_gene: TRBJ2-1; v_gene: TRBV9; CDR3aa: ASSISSGGSYNEQF
j_gene: TRBJ2-1; v_gene: TRBV11-2; CDR3aa: ASSLRGYNEQF
j_gene: TRBJ2-1; v_gene: TRBV7-2; CDR3aa: ASSKRTAAGEQF
j_gene: TRBJ1-1; v_gene: TRBV3-1/TRBV3-2; CDR3aa: ASSLLGGNTEAF
j_gene: TRBJ2-1; v_gene: TRBV28; CDR3aa: ASSPRYNEQF
j_gene: TRBJ1-2; v_gene: TRBV11-3; CDR3aa: ASSPRTGKGYT
j_gene: TRBJ1-1; v_gene: TRBV28; CDR3aa: ASGASGSLNTEAF
j_gene: TRBJ1-6; v_gene: TRBV6-1; CDR3aa: ASSDRVRDSPLH
j_gene: TRBJ2-2; v_gene: TRBV7-9; CDR3aa: ASSLGLGLAGNTGELF
j_gene: TRBJ1-1; v_gene: TRBV6-2/TRBV6-3; CDR3aa: ASSYLRTSAGEAF
j_gene: TRBJ2-7; v_gene: TRBV5-5; CDR3aa: ASRLISGGSYEQY
j_gene: TRBJ1-5; v_gene: TRBV12-3/TRBV12-4; CDR3aa: ASSLESNQPQH
j_gene: TRBJ2-3; v_gene: TRBV5-4; CDR3aa: ASKGTSGGLSTDTQY
j_gene: TRBJ2-5; v_gene: TRBV27; CDR3aa: ASSWRGDKTQY
j_gene: TRBJ2-2; v_gene: TRBV5-4; CDR3aa: ASSRDSSNTGELF
j_gene: TRBJ2-3; v_gene: TRBV6-5; CDR3aa: ASRVTASTDTQY
j_gene: TRBJ2-1; v_gene: TRBV5-1; CDR3aa: ASSRTGIYNEQF
j_gene: TRBJ1-4; v_gene: TRBV19; CDR3aa: ASSRGQGRGLNEKLF
j_gene: TRBJ2-7; v_gene: TRBV10-2; CDR3aa: ASSSTGEQY
j_gene: TRBJ2-5; v_gene: TRBV11-2; CDR3aa: ASSLGLAGGQETQY
j_gene: TRBJ1-1; v_gene: TRBV5-1; CDR3aa: ASSLDGRENTEAF
j_gene: TRBJ1-5; v_gene: TRBV19; CDR3aa: ASRGVGSQPQH
j_gene: TRBJ2-7; v_gene: TRBV6-5; CDR3aa: ASSSTGTYEQY
j_gene: TRBJ2-5; v_gene: TRBV30; CDR3aa: AWTLNSGGSVWETQY
j_gene: TRBJ2-7; v_gene: TRBV28; CDR3aa: ASSSPWDRSSYEQY
j_gene: TRBJ2-3; v_gene: TRBV28; CDR3aa: ASRQGARDRVMGTDTQY
j_gene: TRBJ2-7; v_gene: TRBV5-1; CDR3aa: ASSLALRTGNEQY
j_gene: TRBJ1-5; v_gene: TRBV5-1; CDR3aa: ASSLGGGANQPQH
j_gene: TRBJ2-3; v_gene: TRBV7-9; CDR3aa: ASSRQGATGTDTQY
j_gene: TRBJ1-5; v_gene: TRBV2; CDR3aa: ASSPGQGGGQPQH
j_gene: TRBJ2-1; v_gene: TRBV27; CDR3aa: ASSLSPPFSNEQF
j_gene: TRBJ2-5; v_gene: TRBV2; CDR3aa: ASSEASSGDQETQY
j_gene: TRBJ2-7; v_gene: TRBV7-9; CDR3aa: ASSRYDRANEQY
j_gene: TRBJ1-1; v_gene: TRBV19; CDR3aa: ASTQQASKAF
j_gene: TRBJ1-1; v_gene: TRBV20-1; CDR3aa: SAKAGEAF
j_gene: TRBJ2-2; v_gene: TRBV5-4; CDR3aa: ASSLSLGQPELF
j_gene: TRBJ1-5; v_gene: TRBV2; CDR3aa: ASSAGTGVQPQH
j_gene: TRBJ1-2; v_gene: TRBV18; CDR3aa: ASSPGTEYGYT
j_gene: TRBJ2-7; v_gene: TRBV11-3; CDR3aa: ASSALYEQY
j_gene: TRBJ1-6; v_gene: TRBV5-8; CDR3aa: ASSFRGSGNSPLH
j_gene: TRBJ1-1; v_gene: TRBV5-1; CDR3aa: ASSLGGLITEAF
j_gene: TRBJ2-7; v_gene: TRBV6-5; CDR3aa: ASSYSGSEQY
j_gene: TRBJ2-1; v_gene: TRBV28; CDR3aa: ATFEGGGASNEQF
j_gene: TRBJ1-6; v_gene: TRBV9; CDR3aa: ASSPWDRVTNSPLH